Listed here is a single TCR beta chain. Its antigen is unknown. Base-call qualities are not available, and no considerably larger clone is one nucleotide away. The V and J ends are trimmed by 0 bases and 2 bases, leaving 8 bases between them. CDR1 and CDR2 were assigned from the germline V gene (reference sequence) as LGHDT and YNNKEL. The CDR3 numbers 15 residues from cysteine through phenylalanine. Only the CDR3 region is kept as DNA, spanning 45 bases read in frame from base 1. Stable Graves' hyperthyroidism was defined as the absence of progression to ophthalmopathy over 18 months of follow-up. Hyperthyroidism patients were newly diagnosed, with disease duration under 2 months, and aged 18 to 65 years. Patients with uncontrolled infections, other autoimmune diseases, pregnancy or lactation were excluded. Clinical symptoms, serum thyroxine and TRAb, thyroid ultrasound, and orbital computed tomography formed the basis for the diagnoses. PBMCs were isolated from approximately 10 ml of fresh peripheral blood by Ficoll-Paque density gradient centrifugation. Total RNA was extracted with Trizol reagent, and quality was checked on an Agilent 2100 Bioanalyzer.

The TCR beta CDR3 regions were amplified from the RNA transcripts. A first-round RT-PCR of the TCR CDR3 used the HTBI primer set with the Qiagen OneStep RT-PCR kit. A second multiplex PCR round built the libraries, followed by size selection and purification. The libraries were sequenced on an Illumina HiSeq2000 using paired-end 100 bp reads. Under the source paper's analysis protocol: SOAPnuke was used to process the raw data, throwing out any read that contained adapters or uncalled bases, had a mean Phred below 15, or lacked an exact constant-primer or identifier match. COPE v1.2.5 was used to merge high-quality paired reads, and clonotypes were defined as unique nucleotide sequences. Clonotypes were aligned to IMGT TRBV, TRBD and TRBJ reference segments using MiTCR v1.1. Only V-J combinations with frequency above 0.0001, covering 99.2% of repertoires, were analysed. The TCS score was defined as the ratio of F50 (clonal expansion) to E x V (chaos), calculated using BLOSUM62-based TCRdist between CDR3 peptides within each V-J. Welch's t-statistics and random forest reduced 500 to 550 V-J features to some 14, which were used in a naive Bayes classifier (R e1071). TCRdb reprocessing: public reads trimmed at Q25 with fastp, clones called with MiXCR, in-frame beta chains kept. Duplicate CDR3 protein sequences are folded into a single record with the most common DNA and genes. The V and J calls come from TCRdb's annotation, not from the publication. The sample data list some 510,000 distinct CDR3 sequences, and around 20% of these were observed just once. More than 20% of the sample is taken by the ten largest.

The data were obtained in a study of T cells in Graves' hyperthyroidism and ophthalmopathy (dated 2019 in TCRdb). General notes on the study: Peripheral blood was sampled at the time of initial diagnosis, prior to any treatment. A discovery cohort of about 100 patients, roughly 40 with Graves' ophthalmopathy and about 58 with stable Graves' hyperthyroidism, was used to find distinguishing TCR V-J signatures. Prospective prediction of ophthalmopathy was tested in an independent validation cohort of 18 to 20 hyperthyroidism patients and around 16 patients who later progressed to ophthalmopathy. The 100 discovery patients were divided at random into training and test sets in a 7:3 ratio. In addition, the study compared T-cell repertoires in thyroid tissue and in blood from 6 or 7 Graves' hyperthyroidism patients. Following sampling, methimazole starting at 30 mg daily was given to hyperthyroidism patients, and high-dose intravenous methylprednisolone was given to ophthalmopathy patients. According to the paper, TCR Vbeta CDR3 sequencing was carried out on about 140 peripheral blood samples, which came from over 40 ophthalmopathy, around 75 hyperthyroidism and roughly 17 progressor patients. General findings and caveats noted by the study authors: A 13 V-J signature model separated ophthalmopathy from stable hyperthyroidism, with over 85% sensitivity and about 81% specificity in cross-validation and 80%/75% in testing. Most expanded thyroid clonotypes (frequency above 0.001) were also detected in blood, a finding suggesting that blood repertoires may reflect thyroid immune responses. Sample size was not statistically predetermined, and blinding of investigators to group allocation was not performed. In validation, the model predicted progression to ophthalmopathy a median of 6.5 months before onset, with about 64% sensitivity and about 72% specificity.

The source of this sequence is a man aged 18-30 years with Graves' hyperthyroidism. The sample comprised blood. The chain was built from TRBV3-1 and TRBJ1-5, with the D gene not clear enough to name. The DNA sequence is TGTGCCAGCAGCCAAGATGGTCGCGGCAATCAGCCCCAGCATTTT. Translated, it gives CASSQDGRGNQPQHF.